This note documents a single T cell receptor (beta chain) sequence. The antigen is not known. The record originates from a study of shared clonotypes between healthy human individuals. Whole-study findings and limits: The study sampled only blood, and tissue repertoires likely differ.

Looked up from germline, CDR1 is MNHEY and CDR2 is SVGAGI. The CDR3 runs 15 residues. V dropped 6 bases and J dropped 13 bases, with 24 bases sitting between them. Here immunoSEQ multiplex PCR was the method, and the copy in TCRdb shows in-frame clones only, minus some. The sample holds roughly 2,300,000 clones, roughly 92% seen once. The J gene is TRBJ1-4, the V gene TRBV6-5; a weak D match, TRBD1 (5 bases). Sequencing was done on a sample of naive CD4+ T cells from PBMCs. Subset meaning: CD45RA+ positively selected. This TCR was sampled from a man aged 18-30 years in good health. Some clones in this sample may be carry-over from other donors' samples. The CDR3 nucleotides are TGTGCCAGCAGGACTTCCCGGGGGGTGTATCAAAGACTGTTTTTT. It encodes CASRTSRGVYQRLFF.